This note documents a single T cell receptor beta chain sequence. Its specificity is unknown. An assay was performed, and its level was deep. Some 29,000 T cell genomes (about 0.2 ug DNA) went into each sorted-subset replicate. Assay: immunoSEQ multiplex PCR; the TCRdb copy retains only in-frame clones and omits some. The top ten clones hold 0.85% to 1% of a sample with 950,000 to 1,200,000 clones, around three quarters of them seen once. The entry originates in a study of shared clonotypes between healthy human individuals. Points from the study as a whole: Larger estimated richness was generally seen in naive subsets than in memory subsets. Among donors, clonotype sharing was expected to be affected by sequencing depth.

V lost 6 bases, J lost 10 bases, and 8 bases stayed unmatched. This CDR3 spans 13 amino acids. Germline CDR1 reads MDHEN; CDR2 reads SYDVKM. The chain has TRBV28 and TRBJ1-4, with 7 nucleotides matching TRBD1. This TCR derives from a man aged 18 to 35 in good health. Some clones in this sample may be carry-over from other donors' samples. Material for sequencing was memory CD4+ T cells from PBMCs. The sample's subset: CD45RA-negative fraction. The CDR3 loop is CASRRQGGGKLFF. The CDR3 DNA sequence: TGTGCCAGCAGAAGACAGGGTGGGGGAAAACTGTTTTTT.